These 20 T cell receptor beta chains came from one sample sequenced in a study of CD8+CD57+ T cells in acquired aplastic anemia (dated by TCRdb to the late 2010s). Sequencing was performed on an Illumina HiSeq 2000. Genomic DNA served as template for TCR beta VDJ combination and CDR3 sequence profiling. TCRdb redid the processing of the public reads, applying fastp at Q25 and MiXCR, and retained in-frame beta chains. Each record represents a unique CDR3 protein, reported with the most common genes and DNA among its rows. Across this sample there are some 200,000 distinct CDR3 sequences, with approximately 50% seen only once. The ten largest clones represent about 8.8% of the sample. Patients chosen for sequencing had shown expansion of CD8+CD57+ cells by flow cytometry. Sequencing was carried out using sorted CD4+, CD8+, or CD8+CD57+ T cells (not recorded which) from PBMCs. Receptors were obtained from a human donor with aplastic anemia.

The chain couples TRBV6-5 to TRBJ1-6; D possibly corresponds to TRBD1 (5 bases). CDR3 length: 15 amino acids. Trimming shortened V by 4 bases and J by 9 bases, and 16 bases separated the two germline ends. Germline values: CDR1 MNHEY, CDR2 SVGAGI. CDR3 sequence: CASSWVTNQGSPLHF. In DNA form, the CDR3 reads TGTGCCAGCAGTTGGGTGACTAATCAGGGTTCACCCCTCCACTTT.

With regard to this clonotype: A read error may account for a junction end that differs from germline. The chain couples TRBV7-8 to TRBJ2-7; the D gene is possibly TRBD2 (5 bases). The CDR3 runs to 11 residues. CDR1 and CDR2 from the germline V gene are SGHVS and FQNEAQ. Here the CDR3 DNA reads TGTGCCAGCAGTTCGGGGTTCGAGCAGGACTTC. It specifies CASSSGFEQDF.

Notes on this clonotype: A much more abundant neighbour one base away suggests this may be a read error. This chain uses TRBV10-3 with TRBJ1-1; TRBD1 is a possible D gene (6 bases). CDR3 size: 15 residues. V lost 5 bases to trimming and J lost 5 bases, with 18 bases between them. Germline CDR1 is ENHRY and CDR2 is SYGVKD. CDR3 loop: CAISRDRRRGTEAFF. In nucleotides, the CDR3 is TGTGCCATCAGTCGCGACAGGAGGCGGGGGACTGAAGCTTTCTTT.

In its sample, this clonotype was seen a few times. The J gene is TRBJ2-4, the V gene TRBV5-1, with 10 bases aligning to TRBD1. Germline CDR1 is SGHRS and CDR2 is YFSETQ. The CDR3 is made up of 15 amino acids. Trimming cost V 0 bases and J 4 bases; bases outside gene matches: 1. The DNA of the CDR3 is TGCGCCAGCAGCTTGGAGGGACAGGGGAAAAACATTCAGTACTTC. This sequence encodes CASSLEGQGKNIQYF.

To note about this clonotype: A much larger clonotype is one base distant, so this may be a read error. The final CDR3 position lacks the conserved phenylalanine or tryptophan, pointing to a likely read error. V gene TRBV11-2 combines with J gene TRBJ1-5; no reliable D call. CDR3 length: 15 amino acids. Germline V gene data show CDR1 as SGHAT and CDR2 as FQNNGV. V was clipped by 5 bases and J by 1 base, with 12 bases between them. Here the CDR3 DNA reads TGTGCCAGCAGCCTACGACCCGGGAGCAATCAGCCCCAGCATCTT. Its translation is CASSLRPGSNQPQHL.

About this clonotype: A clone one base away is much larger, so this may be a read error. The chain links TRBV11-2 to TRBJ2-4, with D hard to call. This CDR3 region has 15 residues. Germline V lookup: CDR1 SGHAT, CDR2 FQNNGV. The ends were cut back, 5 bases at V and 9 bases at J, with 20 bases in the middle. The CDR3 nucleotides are TGTGCCAGCAGCCAGTCGTCCCGAGCTTGGGGCATTCAGTACTTC. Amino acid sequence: CASSQSSRAWGIQYF.

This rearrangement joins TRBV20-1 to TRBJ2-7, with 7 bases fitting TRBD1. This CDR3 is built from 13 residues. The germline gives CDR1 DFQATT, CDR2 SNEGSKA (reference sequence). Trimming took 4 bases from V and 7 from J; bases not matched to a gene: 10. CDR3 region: CSATFRTGPEQYF. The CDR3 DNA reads TGCAGTGCTACCTTTAGGACAGGCCCAGAGCAGTACTTC.

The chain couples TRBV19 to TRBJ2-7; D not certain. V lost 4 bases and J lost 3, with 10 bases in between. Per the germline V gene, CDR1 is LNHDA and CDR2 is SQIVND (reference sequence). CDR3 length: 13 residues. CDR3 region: CASSNGPIYEQYF. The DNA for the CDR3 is TGTGCCAGTAGTAACGGGCCTATCTACGAGCAGTACTTC.

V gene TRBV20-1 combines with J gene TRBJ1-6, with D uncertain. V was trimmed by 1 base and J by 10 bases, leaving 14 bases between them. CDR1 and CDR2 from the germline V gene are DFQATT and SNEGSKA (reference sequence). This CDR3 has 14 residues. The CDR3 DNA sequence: TGCAGTGCTAGAGGACGAGTCGTGGGGTCACCCCTCCACTTT. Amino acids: CSARGRVVGSPLHF.

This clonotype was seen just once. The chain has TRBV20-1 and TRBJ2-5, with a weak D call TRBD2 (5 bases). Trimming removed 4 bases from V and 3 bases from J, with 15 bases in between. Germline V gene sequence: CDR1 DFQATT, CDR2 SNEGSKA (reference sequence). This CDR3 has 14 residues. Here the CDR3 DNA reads TGCAGTGCTACGGGTCAGTACGGGGAAGAGACCCAGTACTTC. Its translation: CSATGQYGEETQYF.

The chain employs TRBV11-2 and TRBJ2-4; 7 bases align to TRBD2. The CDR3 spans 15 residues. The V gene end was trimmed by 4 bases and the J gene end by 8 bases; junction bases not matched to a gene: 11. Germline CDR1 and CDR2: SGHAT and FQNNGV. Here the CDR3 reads CASSSTYGAGDIQYF. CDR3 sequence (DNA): TGTGCCAGCAGCTCTACGTATGGGGCGGGGGACATTCAGTACTTC.

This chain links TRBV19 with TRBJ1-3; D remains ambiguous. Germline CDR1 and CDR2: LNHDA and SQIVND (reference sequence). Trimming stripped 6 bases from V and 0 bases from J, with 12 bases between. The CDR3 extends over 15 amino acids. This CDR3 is CASSYPVDSGNTIYF. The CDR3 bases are TGTGCCAGTAGCTACCCTGTGGACTCTGGAAACACCATATATTTT.

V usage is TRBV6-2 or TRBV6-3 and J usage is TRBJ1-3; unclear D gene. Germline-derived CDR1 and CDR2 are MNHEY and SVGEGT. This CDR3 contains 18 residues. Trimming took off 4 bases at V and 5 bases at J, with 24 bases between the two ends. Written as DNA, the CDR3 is TGTGCCAGCAGTTTCACCCCACCACGAAAAGGGCTAAGAAACACCATATATTTT. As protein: CASSFTPPRKGLRNTIYF.

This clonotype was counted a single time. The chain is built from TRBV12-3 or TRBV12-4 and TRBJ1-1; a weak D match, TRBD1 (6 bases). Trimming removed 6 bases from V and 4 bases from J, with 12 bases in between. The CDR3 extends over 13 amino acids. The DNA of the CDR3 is TGTGCCAGCAGGCCAACAGGGATCACTGAAGCTTTCTTT. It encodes CASRPTGITEAFF.

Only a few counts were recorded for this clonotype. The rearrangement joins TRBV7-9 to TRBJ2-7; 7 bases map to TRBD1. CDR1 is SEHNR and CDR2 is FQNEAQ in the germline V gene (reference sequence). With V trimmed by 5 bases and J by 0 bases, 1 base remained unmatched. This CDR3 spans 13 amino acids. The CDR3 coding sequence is TGTGCCAGCAGCCGGACAGGCTCCTACGAGCAGTACTTC. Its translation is CASSRTGSYEQYF.

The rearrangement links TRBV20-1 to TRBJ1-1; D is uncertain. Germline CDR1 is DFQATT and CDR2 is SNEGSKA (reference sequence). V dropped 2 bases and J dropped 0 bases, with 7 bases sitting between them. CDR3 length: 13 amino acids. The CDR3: CSARLNMNTEAFF. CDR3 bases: TGCAGTGCTAGATTGAACATGAACACTGAAGCTTTCTTT.

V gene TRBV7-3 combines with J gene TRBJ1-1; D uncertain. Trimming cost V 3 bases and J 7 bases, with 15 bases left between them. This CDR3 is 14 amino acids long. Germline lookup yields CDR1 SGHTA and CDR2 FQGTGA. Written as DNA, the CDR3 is TGTGCCAGCAGCTTGGGCATGTTGGGTTTTGAAGCTTTCTTT. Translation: CASSLGMLGFEAFF.

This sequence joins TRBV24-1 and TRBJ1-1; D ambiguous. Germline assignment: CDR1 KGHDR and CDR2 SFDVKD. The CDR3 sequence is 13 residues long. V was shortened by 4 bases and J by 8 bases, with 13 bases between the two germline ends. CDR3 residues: CATSERGGSEAFF. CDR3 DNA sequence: TGTGCCACCAGTGAGCGGGGAGGGTCCGAAGCTTTCTTT.

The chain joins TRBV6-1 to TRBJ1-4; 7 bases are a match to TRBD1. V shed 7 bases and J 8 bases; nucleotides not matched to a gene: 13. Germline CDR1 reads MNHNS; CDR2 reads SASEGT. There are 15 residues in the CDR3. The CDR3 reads CASTPIWGTVEKLFF. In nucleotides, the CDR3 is TGTGCCAGCACCCCAATCTGGGGGACAGTCGAAAAACTGTTTTTT.

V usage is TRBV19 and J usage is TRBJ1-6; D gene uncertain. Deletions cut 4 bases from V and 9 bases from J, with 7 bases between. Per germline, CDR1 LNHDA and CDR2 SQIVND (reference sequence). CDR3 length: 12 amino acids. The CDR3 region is CASSTGISPLHF. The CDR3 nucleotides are TGTGCCAGTAGTACAGGCATTTCACCCCTCCACTTT.